Below are 20 T cell receptor beta chains sequenced from a single sample in a study of tumor and adjacent non-tumor tissue in lung cancer. The library came from three nested PCR rounds adapted from ARM-PCR protocols. From the multiplex PCR reads, TCRdb called clonotypes with MiXCR, one entry per CDR3 protein. The profile covers roughly 65,000 distinct CDR3 sequences, with just under 60% appearing a single time and around 20% taken by the ten largest. RNA was extracted from bulk tissue without any cell sorting. Source material: lung tumor tissue. All receptors come from a man aged 45-65 years with non-small cell lung cancer.

This clonotype has more than one count but fewer than ten. The chain is built from TRBV11-3 and TRBJ2-7; the D gene could be TRBD1 or TRBD2 (5 bases each). Germline assignment: CDR1 SGHNT and CDR2 YENEEA. The CDR3 has 14 residues. V was shortened by 3 bases and J by 12 bases, with 21 bases between the two germline ends. CDR3 sequence reads: CASSFSEGLGPGYF. DNA for the CDR3: TGTGCCAGCAGCTTTTCTGAGGGGCTTGGGCCAGGGTACTTC. Filled out from reference TRBV11-3 and TRBJ2-7, the complete variable domain reads EAGVVQSPRYKIIEKKQPVAFWCNPISGHNTLYWYLQNLGQGPELLIRYENEEAVDDSQLPKDRFSAERLKGVDSTLKIQPAELGDSAVYLCASSFSEGLGPGYFGPGTRLTVT.

Of note for this clonotype: A much larger clone lies a single base off, so this may be a read error. The rearrangement joins TRBV5-4 to TRBJ2-3, with D possibly TRBD2 on 5 matching bases. The CDR3 consists of 16 residues. CDR1 and CDR2 from the germline V gene are SGHNT and YYREEE (reference sequence). The CDR3 protein is CASSPEVYSSTNTQYF. The CDR3 DNA follows: TGTGCCAGCAGCCCGGAGGTCTATTCTAGCACAAATACGCAGTATTTT.

Comment on this clonotype: A much larger clone lies one base from this, so it may be a read error. This sequence joins TRBV6-6 and TRBJ2-5; no reliable D call. The J call may be in error: the DNA end matches TRBJ2-1 better. This CDR3 is 14 amino acids long. Per the germline V gene, CDR1 is MNHNY and CDR2 is SVGAGI (reference sequence). DNA of the CDR3: TGTGCCAGCAGTCGCCCCCCCGAAGAAGAGACCCAGTTCTTC. Translated: CASSRPPEEETQFF.

Concerning this clonotype itself: The CDR3 ends on some other residue instead of the conserved phenylalanine or tryptophan, so this is likely a read error. The limits of the CDR3 on the DNA are not certain, so only TCRdb's listed CDR3 is given. The rearrangement links TRBV6-5 to TRBJ2-1; the table gives TRBD2 as D, unverified against the DNA. The CDR3 spans 17 residues, counting both ends. Germline V gene data show CDR1 as MNHEY and CDR2 as SVGAGI. The chain's CDR3 is CASNYTNPSGGYNEHFI.

As to this clonotype: As the CDR3 is not closed by the conserved phenylalanine or tryptophan, this likely results from a read error. The rearrangement uses TRBV10-3 and TRBJ2-3; D not resolved. This CDR3 spans 11 amino acids. The germline CDR1 and CDR2 sequences are ENHRY and SYGVKD. The CDR3 sequence: CAISERDTQYY. CDR3 sequence (DNA): TGCGCCATCAGTGAGCGAGATACGCAGTATTAT.

This clonotype was seen more than once but under ten times. This rearrangement joins TRBV14 to TRBJ2-2, with 7 bases that match TRBD2. This CDR3 comprises 18 residues. J lost 6 bases, V lost 1 base, and 14 bases had no gene match. CDR1 and CDR2 from the germline V gene are SGHDN and FVKESK. CDR3 in amino acids: CASSQGRGAGRYAGELFF. Here the CDR3 DNA reads TGTGCCAGCAGCCAAGGACGAGGTGCCGGGAGGTACGCCGGGGAGCTGTTTTTT.

Many counts were recorded for this clonotype. This chain links TRBV10-3 with TRBJ2-2; the D is unclear. CDR1 is ENHRY and CDR2 is SYGVKD in the germline V gene. Trimming took off 8 bases at V and 0 bases at J, with 16 bases between the two ends. The CDR3 extends over 16 amino acids. The CDR3 region has the DNA TGTGCCATCCGATCCGGTCAGACACCGAACACCGGGGAGCTGTTTTTT. Its translation is CAIRSGQTPNTGELFF.

About this clonotype itself: The germline gene is not matched at one end of the junction; a read error may be the cause. The rearrangement uses TRBV6-1 and TRBJ2-7, with D unresolved. The germline V gene encodes CDR1 MNHNS and CDR2 SASEGT. CDR3 length: 12 residues. This chain's CDR3 is CTGSSVAYEPYF. The CDR3 coding sequence is TGTACCGGCAGTTCCGTTGCCTACGAGCCGTACTTC.

With respect to this clonotype: Relative to the germline gene, one junction end is altered; a read error may explain this. The rearrangement links TRBV20-1 to TRBJ1-1, with D unclear. The length of the CDR3 is 15 residues. Germline V lookup: CDR1 DFQATT, CDR2 SNEGSKA (reference sequence). The CDR3 DNA sequence: TGCAGTGTTAGAGATAGCGCCAGCGTTAACACTGAAGCTTTCTTT. Its translation: CSVRDSASVNTEAFF.

As for this clonotype: A read error may be the cause here, since a much bigger clone is one base away. The chain has TRBV10-2 and TRBJ1-3; a weak D match, TRBD1 (5 bases). V was pared by 11 bases and J by 0 bases, with 20 bases between. The germline gives CDR1 WSHSY, CDR2 SAAADI. The CDR3 loop spans 16 amino acids. Here the CDR3 reads CAGKSGTDGSGNTIYF. Here the CDR3 DNA reads TGCGCCGGCAAATCCGGGACTGACGGCTCTGGAAACACCATATATTTT.

Note on this clonotype: A read error may be the cause here, since a much bigger clone is one base away. The rearrangement uses TRBV6-1 and TRBJ1-6, with D possibly being TRBD1 (6 bases). Trimming removed 7 bases from V and 4 bases from J, with 17 bases in between. The CDR3 has 16 residues. CDR1 is MNHNS and CDR2 is SASEGT in the germline V gene. The CDR3 loop reads CASTPRPQGYNSPLHF. The CDR3 DNA follows: TGTGCCAGCACTCCGAGACCACAGGGATATAATTCACCCCTCCACTTT.

This chain connects TRBV12-3 or TRBV12-4 to TRBJ1-2; 7 bases map to TRBD1. The CDR3 sequence is 14 residues long. In nucleotides, the CDR3 is TGTACCAACAGTGCATCTGGACAGGTCTATGGCTACACCTTC. It codes for CTNSASGQVYGYTF.

This clonotype has more than one count but fewer than ten. The V gene is TRBV20-1, the J gene TRBJ2-5, with TRBD2 matching over 8 bases. The CDR3 totals 16 residues. CDR1 and CDR2 (germline): DFQATT, SNEGSKA (reference sequence). V lost 3 bases, J lost 5 bases, and 14 bases stayed unmatched. CDR3 region: CSARGWSGGPSETQYF. The DNA of the CDR3 is TGCAGTGCTAGGGGTTGGTCGGGGGGGCCGTCGGAGACCCAGTACTTC.

With regard to this clonotype: This may arise from a read error, as a much more abundant clone is one base away. The gene calls are TRBV12-3 or TRBV12-4 and TRBJ2-5, with TRBD2 matching 7 bases. The CDR3 has 13 residues. The V and J ends lost 4 bases and 10 bases, in that order; junction bases with no gene match: 9. CDR3 amino acids: CASSSSDGGYQYF. The CDR3 coding sequence is TGTGCCAGCAGTTCCTCGGACGGGGGGTACCAGTACTTC.

In the case of this clonotype: With a much larger clone just one base away, this may be a read error. The chain combines TRBV7-9 with TRBJ2-6; D gene ambiguous. Germline V gives CDR1 SEHNR, CDR2 FQNEAQ (reference sequence). There are 14 residues in the CDR3. V lost 5 bases and J 3 bases, leaving 8 bases between the germline ends. The CDR3 loop reads CASSIIGGANVLTF. DNA of the CDR3: TGTGCCAGCAGCATCATAGGTGGGGCCAACGTCCTGACTTTC.

The gene calls are TRBV5-1 and TRBJ1-5; D is unresolved. The ends were cut back, 3 bases at V and 6 bases at J, with 10 bases in the middle. Germline values: CDR1 SGHRS, CDR2 YFSETQ. CDR3 length: 13 residues. CDR3 DNA: TGCGCCAGCAGCTCAACTCCTGGTCAGCCCCAGCATTTT. This sequence encodes CASSSTPGQPQHF.

Comments on this clonotype: This may arise from a read error, as a much more abundant clone is one base away. V usage is TRBV6-1 and J usage is TRBJ2-7, with TRBD2 as a possible D gene (7 bases). V was trimmed by 10 bases and J by 4 bases, leaving 26 bases between them. CDR1 is MNHNS, CDR2 SASEGT, per germline. This CDR3 has 16 residues. The CDR3 spells CAIIRGASSVSYEQYF. Written as DNA, the CDR3 is TGTGCCATCATCCGGGGGGCCTCCTCGGTTAGTTACGAGCAGTACTTC.

This clonotype came up a few times. A much larger clone lies a single base off, so this may be a read error. This chain links TRBV4-1 with TRBJ2-7; 10 bases line up with TRBD1. This CDR3 is built from 15 residues. Germline V gene sequence: CDR1 MGHRA, CDR2 YSYEKL. Germline trimming cut 3 bases from V and 2 bases from J; bases unmatched to any gene: 4. The CDR3 DNA reads as TGCGCCAGCAGCCATGAAGACAGGGGGCCCTACGAGCAGTACTTC. Its protein is CASSHEDRGPYEQYF.

The table lists this clonotype with many counts. The chain has TRBV12-3 or TRBV12-4 and TRBJ1-2; the D is unclear. Trimming left V 0 bases short and J 4 bases short, with 9 bases between. The CDR3 contains 14 residues. The DNA of the CDR3 is TGTGCCAGCAGTTTAGCGCAGGTCACCTATGGCTACACCTTC. This gives the protein CASSLAQVTYGYTF.

The count of this clonotype is one. The rearrangement links TRBV24-1 to TRBJ1-4; possible D gene TRBD1, 5 bases. Trimming stripped 6 bases from V and 7 bases from J, with 17 bases between. This CDR3 region has 15 residues. Per the germline V gene, CDR1 is KGHDR and CDR2 is SFDVKD. CDR3 protein: CATSPSTRGREKLFF. In DNA form, the CDR3 reads TGTGCCACCAGTCCTTCGACAAGGGGCCGTGAAAAACTGTTTTTT.